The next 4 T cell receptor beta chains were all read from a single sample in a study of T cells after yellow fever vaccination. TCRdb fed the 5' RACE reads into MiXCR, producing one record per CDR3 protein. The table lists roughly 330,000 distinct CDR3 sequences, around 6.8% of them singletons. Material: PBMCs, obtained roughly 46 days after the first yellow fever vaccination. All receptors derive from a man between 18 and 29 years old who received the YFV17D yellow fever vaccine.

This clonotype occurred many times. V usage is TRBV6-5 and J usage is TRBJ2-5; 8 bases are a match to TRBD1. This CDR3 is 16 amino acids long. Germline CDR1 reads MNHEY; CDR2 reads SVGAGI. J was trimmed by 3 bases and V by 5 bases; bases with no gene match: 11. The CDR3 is CASSNYLDRDKETQYF. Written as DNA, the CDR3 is TGTGCCAGCAGTAACTACCTGGACAGGGACAAAGAGACCCAGTACTTC.

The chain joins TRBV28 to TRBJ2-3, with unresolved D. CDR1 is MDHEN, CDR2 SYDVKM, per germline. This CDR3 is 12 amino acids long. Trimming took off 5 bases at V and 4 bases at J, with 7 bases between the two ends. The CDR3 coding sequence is TGTGCCAGCAGTGGGCTCCCAGATACGCAGTATTTT. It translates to CASSGLPDTQYF.

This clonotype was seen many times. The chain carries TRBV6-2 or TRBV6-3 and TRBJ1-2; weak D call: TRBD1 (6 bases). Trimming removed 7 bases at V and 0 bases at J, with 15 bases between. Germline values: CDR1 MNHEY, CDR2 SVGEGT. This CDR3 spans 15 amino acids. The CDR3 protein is CASNWDTKSNYGYTF. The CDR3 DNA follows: TGTGCCAGCAACTGGGACACGAAGTCTAACTATGGCTACACCTTC.

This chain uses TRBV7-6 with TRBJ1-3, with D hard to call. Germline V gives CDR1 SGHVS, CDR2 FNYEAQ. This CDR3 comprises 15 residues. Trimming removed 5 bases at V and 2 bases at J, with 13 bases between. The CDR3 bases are TGTGCCAGCAGCCAGGACTTCATACCTGGAAACACCATATATTTT. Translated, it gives CASSQDFIPGNTIYF.